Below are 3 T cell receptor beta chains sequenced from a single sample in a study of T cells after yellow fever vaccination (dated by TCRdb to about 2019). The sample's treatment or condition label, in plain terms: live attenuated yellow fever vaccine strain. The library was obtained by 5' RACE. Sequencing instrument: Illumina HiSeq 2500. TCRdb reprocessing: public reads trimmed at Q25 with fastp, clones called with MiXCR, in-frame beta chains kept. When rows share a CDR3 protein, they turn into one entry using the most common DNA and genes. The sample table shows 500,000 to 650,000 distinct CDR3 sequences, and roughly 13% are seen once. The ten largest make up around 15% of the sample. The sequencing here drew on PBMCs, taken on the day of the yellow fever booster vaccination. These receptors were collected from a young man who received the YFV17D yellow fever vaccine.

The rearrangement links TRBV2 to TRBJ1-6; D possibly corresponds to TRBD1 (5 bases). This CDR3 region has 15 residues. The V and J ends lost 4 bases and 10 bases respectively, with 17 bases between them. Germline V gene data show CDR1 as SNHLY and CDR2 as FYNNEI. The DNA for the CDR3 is TGTGCCAGCAGTGCTGGGACCCTTTTGTCCTCACCCCTCCACTTT. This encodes CASSAGTLLSSPLHF.

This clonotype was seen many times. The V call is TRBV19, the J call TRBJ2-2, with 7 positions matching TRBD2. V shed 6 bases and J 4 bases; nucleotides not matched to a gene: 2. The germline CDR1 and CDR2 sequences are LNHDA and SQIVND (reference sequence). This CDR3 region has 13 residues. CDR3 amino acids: CASRTGGTGELFF. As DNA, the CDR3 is TGTGCCAGTAGGACGGGAGGCACCGGGGAGCTGTTTTTT.

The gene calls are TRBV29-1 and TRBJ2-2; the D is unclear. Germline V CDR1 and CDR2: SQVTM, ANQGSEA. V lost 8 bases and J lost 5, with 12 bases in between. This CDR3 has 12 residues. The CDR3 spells CSPGHGTGELFF. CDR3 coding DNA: TGCAGCCCAGGCCACGGGACCGGGGAGCTGTTTTTT.